This T cell receptor (beta chain) derives from a study of blood T cell repertoires in COVID-19. Study overall: There were acute and convalescent COVID-19 samples, and they came from the United States, Italy and Spain. Sources were T cells, B-cell-depleted T cells, or PBMCs; the material itself was cDNA or gDNA.

The count of this clone is one. In the original workflow: Nucleated cell counts were estimated from reference gene primer amplification. Some clones are missing from TCRdb's copy, which holds only in-frame ones; the method was immunoSEQ multiplex PCR. For V, J and clone size, that table is used; D and trimming come from the DNA. This table has 70,000 or so clones, roughly 85% appearing once. The CDR3 loop spans 12 amino acids. V was cut by 7 bases and J by 1 base, with 10 bases left in between. Germline V gene sequence: CDR1 SQVTM, CDR2 ANQGSEA. This clonotype was sampled from a man aged 25 to 45 with acute or convalescent COVID-19. The chain is built from TRBV29-1 and TRBJ1-2; D gene uncertain. Material: peripheral blood. The CDR3 DNA follows: TGCAGCGGTCTCCGTAATAACTATGGCTACACCTTC. Residues: CSGLRNNYGYTF. Full variable domain (remainder filled in from reference TRBV29-1 and TRBJ1-2): SAVISQKPSRDICQRGTSLTIQCQVDSQVTMMFWYRQQPGQSLTLIATANQGSEATYESGFVIDKFPISRPNLTFSTLTVSNMSPEDSSIYLCSGLRNNYGYTFGSGTRLTVV.